This paragraph reports one TCR beta chain. V gave up 3 bases and J gave up 5 bases; unmatched junction bases: 9. Germline V CDR1 and CDR2: LGHNA, YSLEER. The CDR3 has 16 residues. This sample was included in a study of Tregs in tolerant kidney transplant recipients. Measured with immunoSEQ multiplex PCR; TCRdb has only the in-frame clones, and not every one. The sample consists of 15,000 to 19,000 clones, approximately 94% of them appearing once. The source material was CD8+ T cells from blood. This receptor was identified in a human donor in good health. The V call is TRBV4-3, the J call TRBJ2-1, with 8 bases lining up with TRBD2. The CDR3 here is CASSQGGLDLNNEQFF. The CDR3 DNA reads TGCGCCAGCAGCCAGGGGGGACTAGACTTGAACAATGAGCAGTTCTTC.